The present T cell receptor (beta chain) was sequenced within a study of T-cell reconstitution after alpha-beta-depleted transplantation in children. This clonotype was observed a few times. Using unique molecular identifiers, the investigators prepared the TCRbeta library. One entry per CDR3 protein, called by TCRdb with MiXCR from the PCR reads. This repertoire shows around 680,000 distinct CDR3 sequences, 16% found once; its top ten account for approximately 1%. This CDR3 has 18 amino acids. The V gene lost 0 bases and the J gene lost 3 bases, with 18 bases spanning the gap. CDR1 is MNHEY and CDR2 is SVGEGT in the germline V gene.

The sample in question was PBMCs from the stem cell graft donor, obtained from the stem cell graft. The TCR sequence derives from a human donor who donated a stem cell graft to a child with acute myeloid leukemia. The chain combines TRBV6-2 or TRBV6-3 with TRBJ2-1; tentative D call: TRBD1 (6 bases). CDR3 loop: CASSYSQGTPSLYNEQFF. The CDR3 DNA follows: TGTGCCAGCAGTTACTCCCAAGGGACACCTTCTCTCTACAATGAGCAGTTCTTC.